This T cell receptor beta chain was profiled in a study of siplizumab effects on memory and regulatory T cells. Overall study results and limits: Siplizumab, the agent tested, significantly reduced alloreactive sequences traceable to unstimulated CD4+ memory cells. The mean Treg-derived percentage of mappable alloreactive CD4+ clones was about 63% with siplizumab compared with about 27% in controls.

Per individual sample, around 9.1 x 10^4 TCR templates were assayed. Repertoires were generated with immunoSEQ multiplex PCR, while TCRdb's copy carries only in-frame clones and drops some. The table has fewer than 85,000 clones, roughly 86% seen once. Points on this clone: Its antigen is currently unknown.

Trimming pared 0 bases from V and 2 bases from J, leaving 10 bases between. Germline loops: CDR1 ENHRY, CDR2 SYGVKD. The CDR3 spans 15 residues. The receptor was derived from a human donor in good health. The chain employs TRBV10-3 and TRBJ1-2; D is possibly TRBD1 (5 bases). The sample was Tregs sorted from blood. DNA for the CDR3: TGTGCCATCAGTGAGTCTCGTGACAGCAACTATGGCTACACCTTC. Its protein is CAISESRDSNYGYTF.